This T cell receptor (beta chain) was recorded in a study of T cell changes during pregnancy in multiple sclerosis. The CDR3 totals 16 residues. Per germline, CDR1 ENHRY and CDR2 SYGVKD. Losses at the gene ends were 3 bases for V and 5 bases for J; bases not matched to a gene: 10. The repertoire was sequenced with immunoSEQ multiplex PCR; TCRdb's copy has only in-frame clones and lacks some. Of under 95,000 clones listed, just under 95% were seen once; the top ten hold around 0.75%. The rearrangement joins TRBV10-3 to TRBJ2-5; 9 positions match TRBD1. The clonotype comes from a female donor in good health, enrolled as a control in a pregnancy study. The sample consisted of peripheral blood, taken in the second trimester of pregnancy. As DNA, the CDR3 is TGTGCCATCAGTGAACCGCGCCTAGGGACAGGGGAGACCCAGTACTTC. It is translated as CAISEPRLGTGETQYF.